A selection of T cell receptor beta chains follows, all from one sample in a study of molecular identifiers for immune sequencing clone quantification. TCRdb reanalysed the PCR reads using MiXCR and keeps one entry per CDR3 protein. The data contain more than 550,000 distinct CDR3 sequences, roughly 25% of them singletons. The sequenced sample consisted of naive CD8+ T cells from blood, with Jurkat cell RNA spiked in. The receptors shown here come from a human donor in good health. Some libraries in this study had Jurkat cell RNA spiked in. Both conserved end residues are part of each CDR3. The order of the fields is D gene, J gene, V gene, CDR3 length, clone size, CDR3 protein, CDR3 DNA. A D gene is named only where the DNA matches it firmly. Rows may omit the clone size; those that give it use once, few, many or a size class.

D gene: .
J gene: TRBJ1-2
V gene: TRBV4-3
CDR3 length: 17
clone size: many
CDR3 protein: CASSQGTFTGKVQGYTF
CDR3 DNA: TGCGCCAGCAGCCAAGGAACATTCACAGGGAAAGTCCAAGGCTACACCTTC

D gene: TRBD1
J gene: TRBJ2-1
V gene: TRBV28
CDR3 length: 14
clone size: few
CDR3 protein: CASSLRGRGNEQFF
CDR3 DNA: TGTGCCAGCAGTTTAAGGGGGCGCGGCAATGAGCAGTTCTTC

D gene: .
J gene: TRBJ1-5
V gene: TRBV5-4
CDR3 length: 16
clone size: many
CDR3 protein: CALIRGRKGDNQPQHF
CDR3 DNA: TGTGCCCTAATTCGGGGGCGTAAAGGGGACAATCAGCCCCAGCATTTT

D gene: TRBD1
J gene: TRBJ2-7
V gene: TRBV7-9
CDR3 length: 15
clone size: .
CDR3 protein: CASRSPGQGAYAQYF
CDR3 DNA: TGTGCCAGCAGATCACCGGGACAGGGGGCCTACGCGCAGTACTTC

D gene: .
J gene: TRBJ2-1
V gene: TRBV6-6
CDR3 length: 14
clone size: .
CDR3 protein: CASSSDTSYNEQFF
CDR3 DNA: TGTGCCAGCAGCAGCGACACCTCCTACAATGAGCAGTTCTTC

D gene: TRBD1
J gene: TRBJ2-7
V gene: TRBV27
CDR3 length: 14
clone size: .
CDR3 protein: CASRAQGVLYEQYF
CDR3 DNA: TGTGCCAGCAGGGCGCAGGGGGTATTATACGAGCAGTACTTC

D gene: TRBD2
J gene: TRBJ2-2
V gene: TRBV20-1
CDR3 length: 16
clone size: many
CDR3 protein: CSARDLTSGSPGELFF
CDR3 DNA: TGCAGTGCTAGAGATCTCACTAGCGGGAGCCCCGGGGAGCTGTTTTTT

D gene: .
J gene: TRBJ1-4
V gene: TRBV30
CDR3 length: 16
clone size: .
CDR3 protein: CAWSLGVRATNEKLFF
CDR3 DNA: TGTGCCTGGAGCCTAGGCGTGAGAGCAACTAATGAAAAACTGTTTTTT

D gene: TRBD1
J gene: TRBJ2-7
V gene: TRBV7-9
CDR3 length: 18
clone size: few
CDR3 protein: CASSSPFSKGQGYYEQYF
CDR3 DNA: TGTGCCAGCAGCTCCCCGTTTTCTAAGGGACAGGGGTACTACGAGCAGTACTTC

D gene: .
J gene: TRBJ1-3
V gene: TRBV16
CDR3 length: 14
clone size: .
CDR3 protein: CASSQSTSGNTIYF
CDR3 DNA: TGTGCCAGCAGCCAATCGACCTCTGGAAACACCATATATTTT

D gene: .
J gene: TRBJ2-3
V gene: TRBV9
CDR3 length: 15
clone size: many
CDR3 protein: CASNLLGGPGDTQYF
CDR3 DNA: TGTGCCAGCAACTTACTCGGAGGGCCGGGGGATACGCAGTATTTT

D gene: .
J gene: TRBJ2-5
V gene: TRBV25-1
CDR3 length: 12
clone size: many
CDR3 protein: CASSELSQTQYF
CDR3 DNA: TGTGCCAGCAGTGAACTATCACAGACCCAGTACTTC

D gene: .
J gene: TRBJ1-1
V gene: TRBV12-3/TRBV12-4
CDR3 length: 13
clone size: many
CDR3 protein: CASSFAGATEAFF
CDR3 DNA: TGTGCCAGCAGTTTCGCAGGGGCCACTGAAGCTTTCTTT

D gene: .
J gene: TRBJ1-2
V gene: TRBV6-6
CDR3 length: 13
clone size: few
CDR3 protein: CASTQTDNYGYTF
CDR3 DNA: TGTGCCAGCACCCAAACCGATAACTATGGCTACACCTTC

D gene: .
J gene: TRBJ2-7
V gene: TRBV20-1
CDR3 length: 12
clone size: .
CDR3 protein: CSARDVAYEQYF
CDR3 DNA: TGCAGTGCTAGAGACGTGGCCTACGAGCAGTACTTC

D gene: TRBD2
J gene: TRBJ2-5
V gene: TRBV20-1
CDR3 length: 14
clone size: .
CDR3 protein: CSAKKLAEQETQYF
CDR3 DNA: TGCAGTGCTAAAAAACTAGCGGAGCAAGAGACCCAGTACTTC

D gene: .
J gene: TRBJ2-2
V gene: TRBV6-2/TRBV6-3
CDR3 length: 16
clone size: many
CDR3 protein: CASSDVYRANTGELFF
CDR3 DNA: TGTGCCAGCAGCGACGTATACAGGGCGAACACCGGGGAGCTGTTTTTT

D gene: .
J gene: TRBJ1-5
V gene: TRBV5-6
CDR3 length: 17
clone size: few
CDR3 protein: CASSLGTEDYYNQPQHF
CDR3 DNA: TGTGCCAGCAGCTTGGGGACAGAAGATTATTACAATCAGCCCCAGCATTTT

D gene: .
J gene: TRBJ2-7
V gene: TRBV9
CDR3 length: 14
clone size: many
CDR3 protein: CASSVEGDQYEQYF
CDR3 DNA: TGTGCCAGCAGCGTAGAGGGGGACCAGTACGAGCAGTACTTC

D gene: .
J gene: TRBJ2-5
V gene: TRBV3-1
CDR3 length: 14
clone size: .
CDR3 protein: CASSQGSRRETQYF
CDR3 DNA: TGTGCCAGCAGCCAAGGGTCAAGGAGGGAGACCCAGTACTTC

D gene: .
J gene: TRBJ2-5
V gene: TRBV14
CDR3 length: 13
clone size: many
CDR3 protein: CASSQDSWETQYF
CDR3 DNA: TGTGCCAGCAGCCAAGATTCCTGGGAGACCCAGTACTTC

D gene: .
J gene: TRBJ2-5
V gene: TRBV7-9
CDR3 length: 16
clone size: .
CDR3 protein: CASSSNGEVSQETQYF
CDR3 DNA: TGTGCCAGCAGCTCCAATGGTGAAGTTTCCCAAGAGACCCAGTACTTC

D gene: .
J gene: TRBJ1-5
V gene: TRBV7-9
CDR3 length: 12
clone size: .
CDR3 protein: CASSLEYQSQHF
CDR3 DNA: TGTGCCAGCAGCTTAGAGTACCAGTCCCAGCATTTT

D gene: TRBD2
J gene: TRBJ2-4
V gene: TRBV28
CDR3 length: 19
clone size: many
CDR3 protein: CASSCRGELLDLAKNIQYF
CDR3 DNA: TGTGCCAGCAGTTGCCGGGGGGAGTTGCTAGATTTAGCCAAAAACATTCAGTACTTC

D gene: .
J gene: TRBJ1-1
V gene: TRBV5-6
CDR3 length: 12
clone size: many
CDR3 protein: CASGEGLAEAFF
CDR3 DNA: TGTGCCAGCGGGGAGGGGTTGGCTGAAGCTTTCTTT

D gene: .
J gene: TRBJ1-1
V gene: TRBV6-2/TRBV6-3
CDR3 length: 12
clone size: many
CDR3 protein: CASSWGRTEAFF
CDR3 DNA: TGTGCCAGCAGTTGGGGGCGTACTGAAGCTTTCTTT

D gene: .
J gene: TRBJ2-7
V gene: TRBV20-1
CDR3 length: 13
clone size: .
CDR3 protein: CSAWAGSSYEQYF
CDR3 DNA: TGCAGTGCTTGGGCGGGGAGCTCCTACGAGCAGTACTTC

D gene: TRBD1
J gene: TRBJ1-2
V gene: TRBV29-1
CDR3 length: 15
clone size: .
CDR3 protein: CSVDLFGDSIYGYTF
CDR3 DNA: TGCAGCGTTGATCTTTTTGGGGACAGCATTTATGGCTACACCTTC

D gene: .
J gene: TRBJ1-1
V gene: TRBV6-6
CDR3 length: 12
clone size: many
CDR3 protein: CASSYFSTEAFF
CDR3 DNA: TGTGCCAGCAGTTATTTCAGCACTGAAGCTTTCTTT

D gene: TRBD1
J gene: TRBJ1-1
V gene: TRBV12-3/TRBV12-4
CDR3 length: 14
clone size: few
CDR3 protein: CASSSDRGLVDVFF
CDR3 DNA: TGTGCCAGCAGTTCAGACAGGGGGCTGGTGGACGTTTTCTTT

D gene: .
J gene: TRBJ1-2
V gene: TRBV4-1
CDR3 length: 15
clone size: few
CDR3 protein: CASSQAGLVNYGYTF
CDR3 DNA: TGCGCCAGCAGCCAAGCAGGGTTAGTAAACTATGGCTACACCTTC

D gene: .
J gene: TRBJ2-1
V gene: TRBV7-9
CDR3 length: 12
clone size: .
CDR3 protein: CASSTDAKGQFF
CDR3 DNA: TGTGCCAGCAGCACGGACGCAAAGGGGCAGTTCTTC

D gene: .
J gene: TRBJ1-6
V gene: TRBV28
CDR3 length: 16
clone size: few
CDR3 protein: CASSFRISSYNSPLHF
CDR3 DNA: TGTGCCAGCAGTTTCAGGATTAGCTCCTATAATTCACCCCTCCACTTT